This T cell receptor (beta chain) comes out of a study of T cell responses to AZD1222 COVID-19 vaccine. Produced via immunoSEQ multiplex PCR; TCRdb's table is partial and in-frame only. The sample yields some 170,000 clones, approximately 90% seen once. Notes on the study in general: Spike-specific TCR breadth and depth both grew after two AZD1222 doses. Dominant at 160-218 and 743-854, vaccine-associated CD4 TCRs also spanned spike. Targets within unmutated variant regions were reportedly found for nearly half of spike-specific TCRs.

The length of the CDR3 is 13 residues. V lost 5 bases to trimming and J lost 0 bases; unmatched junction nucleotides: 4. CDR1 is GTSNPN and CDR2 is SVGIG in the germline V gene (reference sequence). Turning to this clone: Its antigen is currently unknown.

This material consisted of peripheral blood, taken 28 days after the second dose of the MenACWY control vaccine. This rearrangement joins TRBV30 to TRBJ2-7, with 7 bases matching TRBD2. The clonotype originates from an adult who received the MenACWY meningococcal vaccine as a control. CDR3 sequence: CAWAAGFSYEQYF. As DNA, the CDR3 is TGTGCCTGGGCAGCGGGATTCTCCTACGAGCAGTACTTC. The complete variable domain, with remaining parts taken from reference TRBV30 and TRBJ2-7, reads SQTIHQWPATLVQPVGSPLSLECTVEGTSNPNLYWYRQAAGRGLQLLFYSVGIGQISSEVPQNLSASRPQDRQFILSSKKLLLSDSGFYLCAWAAGFSYEQYFGPGTRLTVT.